Each of the 6 T cell receptor beta chains below was sequenced from the same sample in a study of T cell responses to AZD1222 COVID-19 vaccine. Produced via immunoSEQ multiplex PCR; TCRdb's table is partial and in-frame only. The sample lists hundreds of thousands of clones, approximately 94% occurring once. This sample comprised peripheral blood, obtained on day 0 of MenACWY control vaccination. The receptors derive from an adult in good health.

V gene TRBV10-3 combines with J gene TRBJ2-1; 11 nucleotides agree with TRBD2. The CDR3 totals 17 residues. After removal of 4 bases from V and 3 bases from J, the junction contained 8 bases not matched to a gene. Germline lookup yields CDR1 ENHRY and CDR2 SYGVKD. CDR3 sequence: CAISGGSGGAHYNEQFF. In nucleotides, the CDR3 is TGTGCCATCAGTGGCGGTAGCGGGGGGGCCCACTACAATGAGCAGTTCTTC.

This chain uses TRBV12-3 or TRBV12-4 with TRBJ2-7, with D hard to call. This CDR3 region has 11 residues. The V end lost 3 bases, the J end lost 6 bases, and 6 bases lay between the germline ends. The chain's CDR3 is CASSFRVEQYF. The CDR3 region has the DNA TGTGCCAGCAGTTTCAGAGTCGAGCAGTACTTC.

As concerns this clone: Other DNA variants within this sample encode the same CDR3. V is TRBV19 and J is TRBJ1-5; D gene unclear. There are 14 residues in the CDR3. V gave up 3 bases and J gave up 4 bases, with 10 bases separating them. Germline CDR1 LNHDA, CDR2 SQIVND (reference sequence). The CDR3 loop is CASSIWTGNQPQHF. DNA for the CDR3: TGTGCCAGTAGTATTTGGACGGGGAATCAGCCCCAGCATTTT.

J is TRBJ2-1 and V is TRBV29-1, with TRBD1 matching 9 bases. The germline V gene encodes CDR1 SQVTM and CDR2 ANQGSEA. The length of the CDR3 is 12 residues. Trimming at V came to 7 bases and at J to 6 bases, leaving 4 bases not matched to a gene. The CDR3 sequence: CSARQGGNEQFF. In nucleotides, the CDR3 is TGCAGCGCTAGACAGGGGGGCAATGAGCAGTTCTTC.

The chain is built from TRBV2 and TRBJ1-1; no clear D gene. Trimming stripped 7 bases from V and 0 bases from J, with 12 bases between. The CDR3 covers 14 residues. CDR1 SNHLY and CDR2 FYNNEI come from the germline V gene. CDR3 coding DNA: TGTGCCAGCAATTTGCGTCAGGTGAACACTGAAGCTTTCTTT. Amino acid sequence: CASNLRQVNTEAFF.

The chain links TRBV6-5 to TRBJ2-1; TRBD2 matches at 7 bases. The CDR3 runs 15 residues. CDR1 is MNHEY and CDR2 is SVGAGI in the germline V gene. V shed 4 bases and J 4 bases; nucleotides not matched to a gene: 7. The CDR3 nucleotides read TGTGCCAGCAGTTCCCCGGGGAGGGGTTACAATGAGCAGTTCTTC. Its protein product is CASSSPGRGYNEQFF.